A selection of T cell receptor beta chains follows, all from one sample in a study of cytomegalovirus exposure and HLA in healthy donors. Assay used: immunoSEQ multiplex PCR; TCRdb lists only in-frame clones, some missing. The sample yields about 140,000 clones, 76% seen once. Sequences were obtained from PBMCs. These receptors all stem from a man in his forties or fifties in good health and CMV-seronegative. Both conserved end residues are trimmed from each CDR3. Fields, in order: CDR3 protein, clone size, D gene, V gene. D genes are given only for firm matches. Some rows have no size entry. The others give once, few or many, or a class for an expanded clone.

CDR3aa: ASSAGTAPEQY; abundance: few; d_gene: TRBD1; v_gene: TRBV10-1
CDR3aa: ATRQGGTEAF; abundance: NA; d_gene: TRBD1; v_gene: TRBV19
CDR3aa: ASGYPGQGNQPQH; abundance: NA; d_gene: TRBD1; v_gene: TRBV12-5
CDR3aa: ASSIVWDYNTDTQY; abundance: NA; d_gene: TRBD2; v_gene: TRBV19
CDR3aa: ASSLAGLNQETQY; abundance: NA; d_gene: NA; v_gene: TRBV11-2
CDR3aa: ASGHQPQH; abundance: NA; d_gene: NA; v_gene: TRBV27
CDR3aa: ASSAKTGLSYEQY; abundance: few; d_gene: NA; v_gene: TRBV27
CDR3aa: SSSLAVGGRGTEAF; abundance: NA; d_gene: NA; v_gene: TRBV7-9
CDR3aa: ASSSWDRDYEQY; abundance: NA; d_gene: TRBD1; v_gene: TRBV19
CDR3aa: ASSYGTGRVNNEQF; abundance: NA; d_gene: NA; v_gene: TRBV6-5
CDR3aa: ASSVRGGRANEKLF; abundance: NA; d_gene: NA; v_gene: TRBV9
CDR3aa: ASSPLAGRATDTQY; abundance: NA; d_gene: TRBD2; v_gene: TRBV27
CDR3aa: ASSPSRATGELF; abundance: NA; d_gene: NA; v_gene: TRBV6-1
CDR3aa: ASRTSGSVTKNIQY; abundance: NA; d_gene: NA; v_gene: TRBV2
CDR3aa: AISLTGAGGLGDTQY; abundance: NA; d_gene: TRBD2; v_gene: TRBV10-3
CDR3aa: ASSPTGIAKNIQY; abundance: NA; d_gene: NA; v_gene: TRBV5-6
CDR3aa: ASSLLSQGGEQY; abundance: NA; d_gene: NA; v_gene: TRBV5-4
CDR3aa: ASSFQGSRDQPQH; abundance: NA; d_gene: NA; v_gene: TRBV5-6
CDR3aa: ASSQQGGLNQPQH; abundance: NA; d_gene: NA; v_gene: TRBV6-1
CDR3aa: ASSPPPSGGATDTQY; abundance: NA; d_gene: TRBD2; v_gene: TRBV27
CDR3aa: ASSLAGGAYEQY; abundance: few; d_gene: NA; v_gene: TRBV5-6
CDR3aa: ASRPGTSVTREQY; abundance: few; d_gene: TRBD2; v_gene: TRBV7-2
CDR3aa: ASSQDTRNQPQH; abundance: NA; d_gene: NA; v_gene: TRBV4-1
CDR3aa: ASSQDYLDTQY; abundance: NA; d_gene: NA; v_gene: TRBV4-2
CDR3aa: ASSPGLREEQF; abundance: few; d_gene: NA; v_gene: TRBV5-5
CDR3aa: ASSFRTSDDQETQY; abundance: NA; d_gene: TRBD2; v_gene: TRBV13
CDR3aa: ASSQEPGQGNGRSAGYT; abundance: few; d_gene: TRBD1; v_gene: TRBV4-1
CDR3aa: ASSLMRTGADEQY; abundance: few; d_gene: TRBD1; v_gene: TRBV28
CDR3aa: ASSLAGTTDYEQY; abundance: NA; d_gene: TRBD2; v_gene: TRBV7-8
CDR3aa: ASSLYDSYNEQF; abundance: NA; d_gene: NA; v_gene: TRBV27
CDR3aa: ASSSGTSPNEQF; abundance: once; d_gene: TRBD2; v_gene: TRBV5-1
CDR3aa: ASSFLSSYEQY; abundance: NA; d_gene: NA; v_gene: TRBV27
CDR3aa: ASSQDNRNYEQY; abundance: NA; d_gene: NA; v_gene: TRBV4-1
CDR3aa: ASSQNSGDYNEQF; abundance: NA; d_gene: NA; v_gene: TRBV5-1
CDR3aa: ASSSKRLAGAYNEQF; abundance: NA; d_gene: TRBD2; v_gene: TRBV18
CDR3aa: ASSFRLAGGPDTQY; abundance: NA; d_gene: TRBD2; v_gene: TRBV27
CDR3aa: SVGTYSYNEQF; abundance: NA; d_gene: NA; v_gene: TRBV29-1
CDR3aa: ASSYTPYPSGANGLT; abundance: NA; d_gene: NA; v_gene: TRBV7-9
CDR3aa: ASNRAGLVAYEQY; abundance: few; d_gene: NA; v_gene: TRBV28
CDR3aa: ASSQGAGLPYEQY; abundance: NA; d_gene: NA; v_gene: TRBV4-1
CDR3aa: ASSPRGLADYEQY; abundance: NA; d_gene: TRBD2; v_gene: TRBV6-1
CDR3aa: ASSFGTSDNEQF; abundance: few; d_gene: TRBD2; v_gene: TRBV7-9